This is a list of T cell receptor beta chains from one sample in a study of human T cells and chemical hapten exposure. TCRdb reprocessed the RACE reads via MiXCR and lists one record per CDR3 protein. In the table there are roughly 120,000 distinct CDR3 sequences, approximately 9.1% of which are singletons. The specimen was whole blood. The receptors here all came from a male donor in good health. Some clones in this sample may be carry-over from other donors' samples. Both conserved end residues are part of each CDR3. Clone size is shown for a subset of rows, as once, few, many or a class of expanded clone.

few | TRBJ2-7 | TRBV10-3 | CAIRVQGREQYF
few | TRBJ1-2 | TRBV5-4 | CASSYGQGRDGYTF
. | TRBJ2-2 | TRBV12-3/TRBV12-4 | CASSLGETGELFF
few | TRBJ2-2 | TRBV12-3/TRBV12-4 | CASSLRASGGSTGELFF
. | TRBJ1-5 | TRBV15 | CATSRGQGLGQPQHF
many | TRBJ1-1 | TRBV6-6 | CASSFRTGVDTEAFF
few | TRBJ2-3 | TRBV5-5 | CASTDSSSTDTQYF
. | TRBJ2-1 | TRBV7-8 | CASSLVRGLAYNEQFF
. | TRBJ2-1 | TRBV7-3 | CASSLFGGAYEQFF
many | TRBJ2-1 | TRBV3-1 | CASSQIDYNEQFF
few | TRBJ1-1 | TRBV12-3/TRBV12-4 | CASSLTPLFEWTEAFF
few | TRBJ2-1 | TRBV3-1 | CASSQGLSSGSLGDEQFF
few | TRBJ1-5 | TRBV30 | CAWSVGQGDQPQHF
many | TRBJ1-6 | TRBV9 | CASSVDPSRGSPLHF
. | TRBJ2-7 | TRBV5-5 | CASSPTGDFYEQYF